Following are 5 T cell receptor beta chains from one sample sequenced in a study of cytomegalovirus exposure and HLA in healthy donors. PCR primers comprised 60 Vbeta and 13 Jbeta primers. Libraries were prepared by immunoSEQ multiplex PCR; TCRdb keeps only in-frame clonotypes and omits some of them. The data contain about 160,000 clones, 75% to 85% of them singletons. The sequenced sample consisted of PBMCs. Receptors originate from a woman aged 45-59 years in good health and CMV-seronegative.

The chain uses TRBV27 and TRBJ2-3, with 10 nucleotides matching TRBD2. With V trimmed by 5 bases and J by 3 bases, 5 bases remained unmatched. This CDR3 has 15 amino acids. Germline loops: CDR1 MNHEY, CDR2 SMNVEV (reference sequence). The CDR3 is CASSPLAGATDTQYF. Here the CDR3 DNA reads TGTGCCAGCAGTCCCCTAGCGGGGGCGACAGATACGCAGTATTTT.

The CDR3 sequence is CASSQTQGSSYGYTF. As DNA, the CDR3 is TGCGCCAGCAGCCAGACACAGGGGTCTAGCTATGGCTACACCTTC. V and J are TRBV4-1 and TRBJ1-2; TRBD1 matches 7 bases. This CDR3 is built from 15 residues. J gave up 4 bases and V 3 bases, and 8 bases lay outside the gene matches. Germline CDR1 reads MGHRA; CDR2 reads YSYEKL.

The chain carries TRBV6-6 and TRBJ2-3, with 7 bases matching TRBD2. Unmatched junction bases numbered 9, after V lost 7 bases and J lost 5 bases. Germline CDR1 reads MNHNY; CDR2 reads SVGAGI (reference sequence). The CDR3 length is 14 residues. The CDR3 region has the DNA TGTGCCAGCATCGGCTGGCAGCGGGGAGATACGCAGTATTTT. This sequence encodes CASIGWQRGDTQYF.

The CDR3: CASTKVVAASSYNSPLHF. The CDR3 DNA is TGTGCCAGCACAAAAGTAGTGGCGGCCAGCTCCTATAATTCACCCCTCCACTTT. This rearrangement joins TRBV2 to TRBJ1-6; D is unresolved. The germline V and J ends were trimmed by 7 bases and 0 bases, with 19 bases remaining between them. The length of the CDR3 is 18 residues. Germline V gene data show CDR1 as SNHLY and CDR2 as FYNNEI.

The chain recombines TRBV2 with TRBJ1-1, with D unresolved. The CDR3 contains 11 residues. The germline V gene has CDR1 SNHLY and CDR2 FYNNEI. Trimming removed 8 bases from V and 5 bases from J, with 9 bases in between. CDR3 loop: CASSLYTEAFF. CDR3 nucleotide sequence: TGTGCCAGCTCCTTATATACTGAAGCTTTCTTT.